These 29 T cell receptor beta chains were sequenced from one sample in a study of T cell changes during pregnancy in multiple sclerosis. The assay was immunoSEQ multiplex PCR, and TCRdb's table has in-frame clones only and misses some. The table records some 64,000 clones, 90% of them present only once. The sample consisted of peripheral blood, taken in the second trimester of pregnancy. The receptors here all came from a female donor in good health, enrolled as a control in a pregnancy study.

The CDR3 loop is CASGPPNTEAFF. CDR3 in DNA: TGTGCCAGCGGGCCGCCCAACACTGAAGCTTTCTTT. The chain uses TRBV6-5 and TRBJ1-1; D gene uncertain. CDR3 length: 12 amino acids. Trimming removed 8 bases from V and 2 bases from J, with 9 bases in between. CDR1 MNHEY and CDR2 SVGAGI come from the germline V gene.

This clone was counted a single time. The chain carries TRBV10-3 and TRBJ2-7, with 8 bases aligning to TRBD1. Germline V gene data show CDR1 as ENHRY and CDR2 as SYGVKD. The CDR3 loop spans 15 amino acids. V lost 7 bases, J lost 5 bases, and 13 bases stayed unmatched. The CDR3 DNA follows: TGTGCCATCACCCCGGGACAGGTGCTTTCCGACGAGCAGTACTTC. This codes for CAITPGQVLSDEQYF.

V gene TRBV20-1 combines with J gene TRBJ1-1; D perhaps matches TRBD1 (5 bases). CDR1 is DFQATT and CDR2 is SNEGSKA in the germline V gene (reference sequence). CDR3 length equals 11 residues. V shed 6 bases and J shed 5 bases, with 10 bases lying between them. CDR3 protein: CSAPGGTEAFF. In DNA form, the CDR3 reads TGCAGTGCGCCGGGGGGGACTGAAGCTTTCTTT.

The V call is TRBV5-1, the J call TRBJ2-7; a weak D match, TRBD2 (5 bases). V was shortened by 3 bases and J by 5 bases, with 21 bases between the two germline ends. The CDR3 sequence is 16 residues long. Germline V gene sequence: CDR1 SGHRS, CDR2 YFSETQ. The CDR3 spells CASSSGLTRGINEQYF. CDR3 DNA sequence: TGCGCCAGCAGCTCGGGTCTGACCCGAGGGATAAACGAGCAGTACTTC.

The chain couples TRBV29-1 to TRBJ2-1; D not resolved. Trimming shortened V by 1 base and J by 9 bases, and 22 bases separated the two germline ends. This CDR3 has 16 amino acids. Germline V gene data show CDR1 as SQVTM and CDR2 as ANQGSEA. CDR3 sequence (DNA): TGCAGCGTTGAAGGGGCAAAAGGCAGACACCTTCTTGAGCAGTTCTTC. Its translation is CSVEGAKGRHLLEQFF.

V gene TRBV27 combines with J gene TRBJ2-7; 7 bases match TRBD1. V shed 5 bases and J 1 base; nucleotides not matched to a gene: 11. Per germline, CDR1 MNHEY and CDR2 SMNVEV (reference sequence). CDR3 length: 16 residues. CDR3 in DNA: TGTGCCAGCAGTCCCGTCGACAGGGTAGCATCCTACGAGCAGTACTTC. It encodes CASSPVDRVASYEQYF.

CDR3 loop: CASSFPSGYEQYF. CDR3 nucleotides: TGCGCCAGCAGCTTTCCTAGCGGATACGAGCAGTACTTC. V is TRBV5-1 and J is TRBJ2-7; TRBD2 agrees at 7 bases. There are 13 residues in the CDR3. Looked up from germline, CDR1 is SGHRS and CDR2 is YFSETQ. Germline trimming cut 2 bases from V and 4 bases from J; bases unmatched to any gene: 3.

The gene calls are TRBV6-5 and TRBJ2-3, with 12 bases aligning to TRBD2. There are 14 residues in the CDR3. CDR1 is MNHEY, CDR2 SVGAGI, per germline. V lost 6 bases and J lost 6; bases outside the gene matches: 4. The CDR3 DNA is TGTGCCAGCAGGCTAGCGGGAGGGCCTGATACGCAGTATTTT. Amino acid sequence: CASRLAGGPDTQYF.

The CDR3 protein is CATSRVPISGNTIYF. DNA for the CDR3: TGTGCCACCAGCAGAGTCCCCATCTCTGGAAACACCATATATTTT. This chain uses TRBV15 with TRBJ1-3; D uncertain. The V end lost 1 base, the J end lost 0 bases, and 7 bases lay between the germline ends. Looked up from germline, CDR1 is LNHNV and CDR2 is YYDKDF (reference sequence). CDR3 size: 15 residues. The variable domain in full, with the rest retrieved from reference TRBV15 and TRBJ1-3, is DAMVIQNPRYQVTQFGKPVTLSCSQTLNHNVMYWYQQKSSQAPKLLFHYYDKDFNNEADTPDNFQSRRPNTSFCFLDIRSPGLGDTAMYLCATSRVPISGNTIYFGEGSWLTVV.

This chain connects TRBV27 to TRBJ2-3; TRBD2 agrees at 10 bases. The CDR3 is made up of 16 amino acids. V lost 0 bases and J lost 7; bases outside the gene matches: 7. Germline-derived CDR1 and CDR2 are MNHEY and SMNVEV (reference sequence). The CDR3 is CASSLSAGGPTNTQYF. The CDR3 coding sequence is TGTGCCAGCAGTTTATCAGCGGGAGGGCCCACGAATACGCAGTATTTT.

This chain connects TRBV19 to TRBJ2-2; D unclear. V lost 7 bases and J lost 6, with 15 bases in between. The CDR3 consists of 14 residues. Looked up from germline, CDR1 is LNHDA and CDR2 is SQIVND (reference sequence). In nucleotides, the CDR3 is TGTGCCAGTATGTATGGGTCGAGGTCCGGGGAGCTGTTTTTT. The encoded protein is CASMYGSRSGELFF.

The chain combines TRBV7-2 with TRBJ1-4; 7 bases align to TRBD1. J lost 7 bases, V lost 1 base, and 9 bases had no gene match. The germline CDR1 and CDR2 sequences are SGHTA and FQGNSA. CDR3 length: 16 amino acids. The CDR3 loop reads CASSLGPDRDGEKLFF. The CDR3 DNA reads TGTGCCAGCAGCTTAGGACCCGACAGGGACGGTGAAAAACTGTTTTTT.

The genes are TRBV6-5 and TRBJ1-2; 7 bases map to TRBD1. The CDR3 is made up of 14 amino acids. Trimming took 1 base from V and 5 from J; bases not matched to a gene: 4. CDR1 and CDR2 (germline): MNHEY, SVGAGI. DNA for the CDR3: TGTGCCAGCAGTTACTGGCAGGGGGATTATGGCTACACCTTC. This gives the protein CASSYWQGDYGYTF.

The chain carries TRBV19 and TRBJ1-2; 8 bases match TRBD1. Germline V CDR1 and CDR2: LNHDA, SQIVND (reference sequence). The CDR3 is made up of 14 amino acids. The ends lost 3 bases at V and 4 bases at J; junction bases unmatched: 4. This chain's CDR3 is CASSILRGLYGYTF. For the CDR3, the DNA is TGTGCCAGTAGTATCCTCAGGGGGCTCTATGGCTACACCTTC.

This rearrangement joins TRBV5-4 to TRBJ2-2, with 8 bases lining up with TRBD2. The J segment lost 7 bases and the V segment lost 3 bases, leaving 8 bases of the junction unmatched. Germline V gene sequence: CDR1 SGHNT, CDR2 YYREEE (reference sequence). CDR3 length: 15 amino acids. Written as DNA, the CDR3 is TGTGCCAGCAGCTCGCCGGGACTAGGCAGCGGGGAGCTGTTTTTT. Amino acid sequence: CASSSPGLGSGELFF.

Comment on this clone: Germline and junction disagree at one end, which may indicate a read error. This rearrangement joins TRBV2 to TRBJ2-7, with 7 bases matching TRBD2. The CDR3 is 10 amino acids. CDR1 is SNHLY and CDR2 is FYNNEI in the germline V gene. CDR3 nucleotide sequence: TGTGCCAGCAGGGGGGGGGTCAAGCACTTC. It codes for CASRGGVKHF.

The gene calls are TRBV5-1 and TRBJ1-2, with TRBD1 matching over 8 bases. Germline V lookup: CDR1 SGHRS, CDR2 YFSETQ. The CDR3 is 13 amino acids. V gave up 0 bases and J gave up 6 bases; unmatched junction bases: 1. CDR3 amino acids: CASSLGTGNGYTF. The CDR3 coding sequence is TGCGCCAGCAGCTTGGGGACAGGGAATGGCTACACCTTC.

The V and J genes are TRBV6-1 and TRBJ1-5; D unresolved. Looked up from germline, CDR1 is MNHNS and CDR2 is SASEGT. V was cut by 5 bases and J by 6 bases, with 11 bases left in between. The CDR3 sequence is 13 residues long. The DNA for the CDR3 is TGTGCCAGCAGTTCGGGTCTTCTTCAGCCCCAGCATTTT. The encoded protein is CASSSGLLQPQHF.

The chain joins TRBV2 to TRBJ2-5; possibly TRBD1 for D (6 bases). This CDR3 is 15 amino acids long. Germline CDR1 reads SNHLY; CDR2 reads FYNNEI. V was cut by 8 bases and J by 5 bases, with 21 bases left in between. The chain's CDR3 is CASSWGLVQTETQYF. The CDR3 coding sequence is TGTGCCAGCTCATGGGGGCTAGTTCAAACGGAGACCCAGTACTTC.

The rearrangement links TRBV5-5 to TRBJ2-4; D remains ambiguous. CDR1 is SGHKS, CDR2 YYEKEE, per germline (reference sequence). The V and J ends lost 4 bases and 0 bases respectively, with 8 bases between them. The length of the CDR3 is 14 residues. CDR3 nucleotides: TGTGCCAGCAGCGCACGGTTAGCCAAAAACATTCAGTACTTC. This codes for CASSARLAKNIQYF.

The chain uses TRBV5-1 and TRBJ2-5; TRBD1 might be the D (6 bases). Trimming cost V 2 bases and J 2 bases, with 16 bases left between them. Germline V CDR1 and CDR2: SGHRS, YFSETQ. The CDR3 spans 16 residues. CDR3 DNA sequence: TGCGCCAGCAGCTTCGACCTACCGGGACAACAAGAGACCCAGTACTTC. Translation gives CASSFDLPGQQETQYF.

The rearrangement joins TRBV19 to TRBJ1-6; no clear D gene. V gave up 3 bases and J gave up 10 bases, with 13 bases separating them. Germline CDR1 LNHDA, CDR2 SQIVND (reference sequence). The CDR3 loop spans 14 amino acids. CDR3 residues: CASSMEGSESPLHF. The CDR3 nucleotides are TGTGCCAGTAGTATGGAGGGATCGGAATCACCCCTCCACTTT. The full variable domain, its missing parts supplied by reference TRBV19 and TRBJ1-6, is DGGITQSPKYLFRKEGQNVTLSCEQNLNHDAMYWYRQDPGQGLRLIYYSQIVNDFQKGDIAEGYSVSREKKESFPLTVTSAQKNPTAFYLCASSMEGSESPLHFGNGTRLTVT.

This clone was seen repeatedly, ten times or more. This chain uses TRBV28 with TRBJ1-5, with 12 bases that match TRBD1. CDR3 length: 18 amino acids. V shed 2 bases and J 7 bases; nucleotides not matched to a gene: 12. Looked up from germline, CDR1 is MDHEN and CDR2 is SYDVKM. In nucleotides, the CDR3 is TGTGCCAGCAGTTTAGAACTTGGGACAGGGGGCTATATCCAGCCCCAGCATTTT. Protein: CASSLELGTGGYIQPQHF.

The chain couples TRBV28 to TRBJ2-7; 9 positions match TRBD2. This CDR3 comprises 15 residues. Trimming removed 6 bases from V and 2 bases from J; junction bases left unmatched: 8. From germline, CDR1 is MDHEN and CDR2 SYDVKM. The CDR3 sequence: CASRTQIAGAYEQYF. Here the CDR3 DNA reads TGTGCCAGCAGGACACAAATAGCGGGGGCCTACGAGCAGTACTTC.

The chain recombines TRBV29-1 with TRBJ1-2, with D tentatively TRBD1 (6 bases). The V and J ends lost 8 bases and 1 base respectively, with 14 bases between them. CDR3 length: 13 residues. Germline V CDR1 and CDR2: SQVTM, ANQGSEA. CDR3 sequence (DNA): TGCAGCTCCCGAGGGGGGGATAACTATGGCTACACCTTC. Protein: CSSRGGDNYGYTF.

The V gene is TRBV9, the J gene TRBJ2-7; D perhaps matches TRBD2 (5 bases). This CDR3 is built from 16 residues. Germline V gives CDR1 SGDLS, CDR2 YYNGEE. V shed 4 bases and J shed 0 bases, with 17 bases lying between them. CDR3 nucleotide sequence: TGTGCCAGCAGCCCCTTAGCCAGCGGAGCCTCCTACGAGCAGTACTTC. Protein product: CASSPLASGASYEQYF.

The CDR3 nucleotides read TGTGCCAGCAGCAGAGGAGGGCTAGCGGTCTACAATGAGCAGTTCTTC. Translation gives CASSRGGLAVYNEQFF. The J gene is TRBJ2-1, the V gene TRBV7-9; 7 nucleotides match TRBD2. CDR3 length: 16 residues. J gave up 3 bases and V 5 bases, and 10 bases lay outside the gene matches. The germline CDR1 and CDR2 sequences are SEHNR and FQNEAQ (reference sequence).

With regard to this clone: Germline and junction disagree at one end, which may indicate a read error. The rearrangement uses TRBV5-4 and TRBJ2-7, with TRBD2 identical over 10 bases. Germline values: CDR1 SGHNT, CDR2 YYREEE (reference sequence). The CDR3 length is 11 residues. The CDR3 coding sequence is TGTGCCAGCAGCTTGGCAGGACTAGCGGCGTTC. This sequence encodes CASSLAGLAAF.

This chain uses TRBV6-4 with TRBJ2-3; maybe TRBD2 (7 bases). Per germline, CDR1 MRHNA and CDR2 SNTAGT. The CDR3 totals 16 residues. With 3 bases removed from V and 1 base from J, the gap between germline ends came to 14 bases. This CDR3 is CASSEELGGGTDTQYF. CDR3 DNA sequence: TGTGCCAGCAGTGAGGAATTAGGGGGGGGCACAGATACGCAGTATTTT.